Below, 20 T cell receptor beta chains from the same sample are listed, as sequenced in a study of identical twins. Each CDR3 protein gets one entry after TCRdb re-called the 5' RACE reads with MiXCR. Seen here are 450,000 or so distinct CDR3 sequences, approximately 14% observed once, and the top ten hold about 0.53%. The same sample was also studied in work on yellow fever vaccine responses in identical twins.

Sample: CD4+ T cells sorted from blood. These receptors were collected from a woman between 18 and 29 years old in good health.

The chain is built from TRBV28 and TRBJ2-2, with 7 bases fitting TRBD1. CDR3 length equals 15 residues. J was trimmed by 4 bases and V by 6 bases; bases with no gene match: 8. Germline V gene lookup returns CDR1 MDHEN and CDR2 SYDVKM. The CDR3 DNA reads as TGTGCCAGCAGGAAGACAGGGACCCTCACCGGGGAGCTGTTTTTT. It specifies CASRKTGTLTGELFF.

The DNA of the CDR3 is TGCAGTGCTAGAGTCATCGAGGGGGCCGGGGAGCTGTTTTTT. Translated: CSARVIEGAGELFF. V and J are TRBV20-1 and TRBJ2-2; possibly TRBD1 for D (6 bases). Trimming left V 1 base short and J 6 bases short, with 12 bases between. The CDR3 runs 14 residues. CDR1 is DFQATT and CDR2 is SNEGSKA in the germline V gene (reference sequence).

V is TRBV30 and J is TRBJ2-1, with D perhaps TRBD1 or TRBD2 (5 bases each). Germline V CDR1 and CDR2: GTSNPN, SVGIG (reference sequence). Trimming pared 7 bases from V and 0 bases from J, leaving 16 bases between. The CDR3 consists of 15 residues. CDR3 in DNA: TGTGCCTCGAACGGGGCGAAACACTCCTACAATGAGCAGTTCTTC. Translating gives CASNGAKHSYNEQFF. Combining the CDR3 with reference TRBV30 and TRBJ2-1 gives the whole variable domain SQTIHQWPATLVQPVGSPLSLECTVEGTSNPNLYWYRQAAGRGLQLLFYSVGIGQISSEVPQNLSASRPQDRQFILSSKKLLLSDSGFYLCASNGAKHSYNEQFFGPGTRLTVL.

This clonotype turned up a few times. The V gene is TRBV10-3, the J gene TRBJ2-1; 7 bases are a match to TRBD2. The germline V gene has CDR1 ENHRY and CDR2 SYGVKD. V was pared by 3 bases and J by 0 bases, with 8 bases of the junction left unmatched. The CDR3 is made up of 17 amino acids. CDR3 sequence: CAISDSRLADSYNEQFF. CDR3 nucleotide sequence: TGTGCCATCAGTGATTCTCGACTAGCTGACTCCTACAATGAGCAGTTCTTC.

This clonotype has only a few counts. Here the CDR3 reads CSARVSGQDTQYF. The CDR3 bases are TGCAGTGCTAGAGTCTCTGGTCAGGATACGCAGTATTTT. This chain uses TRBV20-1 with TRBJ2-3; D gene ambiguous. Germline CDR1 DFQATT, CDR2 SNEGSKA (reference sequence). The CDR3 spans 13 residues. V lost 1 base to trimming and J lost 6 bases, with 11 bases between them.

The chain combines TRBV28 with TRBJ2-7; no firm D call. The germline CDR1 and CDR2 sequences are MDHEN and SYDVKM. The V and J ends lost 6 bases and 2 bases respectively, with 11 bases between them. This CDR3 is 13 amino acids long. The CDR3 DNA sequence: TGTGCCAGCAGCCTCCCCCTAACCTACGAGCAGTACTTC. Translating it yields CASSLPLTYEQYF.

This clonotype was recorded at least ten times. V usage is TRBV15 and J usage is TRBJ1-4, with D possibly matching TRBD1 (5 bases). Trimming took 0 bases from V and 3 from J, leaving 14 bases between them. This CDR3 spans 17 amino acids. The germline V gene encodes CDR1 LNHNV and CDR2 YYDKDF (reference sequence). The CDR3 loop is CATSRDQGMKANEKLFF. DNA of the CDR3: TGTGCCACCAGCAGAGACCAGGGTATGAAGGCTAATGAAAAACTGTTTTTT.

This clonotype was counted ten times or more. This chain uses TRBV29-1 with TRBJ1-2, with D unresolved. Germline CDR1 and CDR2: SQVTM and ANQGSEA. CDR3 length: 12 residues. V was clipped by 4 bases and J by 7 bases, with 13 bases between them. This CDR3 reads CSVGGETSGYTF. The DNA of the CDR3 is TGCAGCGTTGGGGGAGAGACAAGTGGCTACACCTTC.

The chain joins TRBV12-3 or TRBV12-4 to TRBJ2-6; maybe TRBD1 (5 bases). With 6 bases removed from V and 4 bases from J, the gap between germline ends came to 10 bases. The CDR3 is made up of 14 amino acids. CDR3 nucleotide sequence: TGTGCCAGCAGCACTCGACAGGGGGCCAACGTCCTGACTTTC. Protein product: CASSTRQGANVLTF.

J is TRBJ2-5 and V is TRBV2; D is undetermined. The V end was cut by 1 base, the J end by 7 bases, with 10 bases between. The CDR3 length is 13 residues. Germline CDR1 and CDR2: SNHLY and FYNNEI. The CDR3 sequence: CASSEVEESTQYF. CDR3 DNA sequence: TGTGCCAGCAGTGAAGTAGAGGAGTCGACCCAGTACTTC.

The CDR3 spells CSARSSMNTEAFF. In DNA form, the CDR3 reads TGCAGCGCCCGAAGCAGCATGAACACTGAAGCTTTCTTT. The rearrangement links TRBV29-1 to TRBJ1-1, with D hard to call. V was clipped by 7 bases and J by 0 bases, with 12 bases between them. Germline loops: CDR1 SQVTM, CDR2 ANQGSEA. The CDR3 loop spans 13 amino acids.

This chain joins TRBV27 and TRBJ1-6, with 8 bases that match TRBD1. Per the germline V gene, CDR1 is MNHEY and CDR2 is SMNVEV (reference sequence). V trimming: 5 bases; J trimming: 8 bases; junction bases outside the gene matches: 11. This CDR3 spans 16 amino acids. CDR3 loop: CASSLRFQGAYSPLHF. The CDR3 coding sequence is TGTGCCAGCAGTCTGCGGTTTCAGGGGGCCTATTCACCCCTCCACTTT.

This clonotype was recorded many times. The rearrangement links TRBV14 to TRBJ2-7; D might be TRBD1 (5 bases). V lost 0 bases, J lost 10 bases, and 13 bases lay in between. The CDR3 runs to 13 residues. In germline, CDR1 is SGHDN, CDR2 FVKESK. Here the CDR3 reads CASSQDLSDSQYF. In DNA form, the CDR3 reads TGTGCCAGCAGCCAAGACCTCAGTGACAGTCAGTACTTC.

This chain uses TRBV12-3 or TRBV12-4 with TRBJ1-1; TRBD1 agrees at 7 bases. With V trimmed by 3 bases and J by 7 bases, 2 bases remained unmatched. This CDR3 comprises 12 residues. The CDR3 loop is CASSLTGIEAFF. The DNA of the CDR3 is TGTGCCAGCAGTTTGACAGGGATTGAAGCTTTCTTT.

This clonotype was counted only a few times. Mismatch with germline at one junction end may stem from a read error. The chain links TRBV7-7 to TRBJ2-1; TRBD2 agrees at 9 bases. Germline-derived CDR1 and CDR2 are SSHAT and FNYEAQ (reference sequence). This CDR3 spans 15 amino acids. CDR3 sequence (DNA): TGTGCTAGCAGCCCGTGGGCTAGCGGGAAAGATGAGCAGTTCTTC. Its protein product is CASSPWASGKDEQFF. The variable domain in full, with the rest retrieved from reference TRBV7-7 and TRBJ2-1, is GAGVSQSPRYKVTKRGQDVTLRCDPISSHATLYWYQQALGQGPEFLTYFNYEAQPDKSGLPSDRFSAERPEGSISTLTIQRTEQRDSAMYRCASSPWASGKDEQFFGPGTRLTVL.

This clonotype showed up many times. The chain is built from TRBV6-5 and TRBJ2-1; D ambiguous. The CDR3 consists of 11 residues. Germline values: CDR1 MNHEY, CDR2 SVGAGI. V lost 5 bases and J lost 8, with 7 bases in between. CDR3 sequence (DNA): TGTGCCAGCAGTGGGGTTTATGAGCAGTTCTTC. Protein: CASSGVYEQFF.

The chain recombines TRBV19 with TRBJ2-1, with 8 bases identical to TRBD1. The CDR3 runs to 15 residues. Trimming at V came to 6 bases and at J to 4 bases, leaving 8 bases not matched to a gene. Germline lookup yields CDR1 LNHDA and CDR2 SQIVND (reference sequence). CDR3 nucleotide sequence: TGTGCCAGTAGGGATCGACAGGGGCGGTACAATGAGCAGTTCTTC. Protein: CASRDRQGRYNEQFF.

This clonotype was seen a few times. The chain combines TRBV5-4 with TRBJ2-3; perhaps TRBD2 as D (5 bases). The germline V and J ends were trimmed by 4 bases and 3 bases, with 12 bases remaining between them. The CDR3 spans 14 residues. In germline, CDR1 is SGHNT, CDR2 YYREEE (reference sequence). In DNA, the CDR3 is TGTGCCAGCAGCACCGAAAGAGGGACAGATACGCAGTATTTT. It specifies CASSTERGTDTQYF.

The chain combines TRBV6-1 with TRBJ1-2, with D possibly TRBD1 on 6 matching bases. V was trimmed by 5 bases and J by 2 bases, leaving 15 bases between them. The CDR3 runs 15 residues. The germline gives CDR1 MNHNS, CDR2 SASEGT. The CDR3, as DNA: TGTGCCAGCAGTAATACGCAACAGGGAAACTATGGCTACACCTTC. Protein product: CASSNTQQGNYGYTF.

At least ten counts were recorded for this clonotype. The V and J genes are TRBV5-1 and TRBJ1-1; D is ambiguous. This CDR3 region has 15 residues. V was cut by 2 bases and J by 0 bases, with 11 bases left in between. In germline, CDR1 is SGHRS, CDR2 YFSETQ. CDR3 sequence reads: CASSFEQLMNTEAFF. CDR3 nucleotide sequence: TGCGCCAGCAGCTTCGAACAGTTGATGAACACTGAAGCTTTCTTT.